Following are 8 T cell receptor beta chains from one sample sequenced in a study of CD8 T cells in ankylosing spondylitis. TCRdb re-called the 5' RACE reads through MiXCR, storing one row per CDR3 protein. The sample consists of 100,000 to 150,000 distinct CDR3 sequences, about an eighth of them appearing once. The sample was blood, either unsorted or a sorted T cell fraction (not recorded which). The origin of the receptors is a female donor with ankylosing spondylitis or in good health (not recorded which).

Concerning this clonotype: A much larger clone lies one base from this, so it may be a read error. The chain uses TRBV14 and TRBJ2-7; D remains unclear. Germline loops: CDR1 SGHDN, CDR2 FVKESK. CDR3 length: 13 amino acids. The CDR3 nucleotides are TGTACCAGCAGCCAAGGTAACTTCTACGAGCAGTACTTC. This sequence encodes CTSSQGNFYEQYF.

This clonotype has at least ten counts. The rearrangement uses TRBV20-1 and TRBJ1-2; 8 bases line up with TRBD1. V lost 0 bases, J lost 3 bases, and 0 bases stayed unmatched. The germline gives CDR1 DFQATT, CDR2 SNEGSKA (reference sequence). This CDR3 spans 13 amino acids. The CDR3 region is CSARETGDYGYTF. The CDR3 DNA is TGCAGTGCTAGAGAGACAGGGGACTATGGCTACACCTTC.

The J gene is TRBJ2-5, the V gene TRBV5-1; D may be TRBD1 or TRBD2 (5 bases each). Germline lookup yields CDR1 SGHRS and CDR2 YFSETQ. The V gene lost 9 bases and the J gene lost 2 bases, with 17 bases spanning the gap. The CDR3 has 14 amino acids. CDR3 residues: CATKWGSPQETQYF. The CDR3 coding sequence is TGCGCCACCAAGTGGGGGTCCCCTCAAGAGACCCAGTACTTC.

In this sample, this clonotype turned up many times. V usage is TRBV12-3 or TRBV12-4 and J usage is TRBJ1-6; TRBD1 matches 11 bases. V was clipped by 7 bases and J by 10 bases; unmatched bases: 9. The CDR3 is 15 residues long. Written as DNA, the CDR3 is TGTGCCAGCACCGGACCGGGACAGGGGGGATCACCCCTCCACTTT. This sequence encodes CASTGPGQGGSPLHF.

This clonotype showed up many times. The rearrangement joins TRBV6-1 to TRBJ1-5, with D unclear. The V gene lost 6 bases and the J gene lost 6 bases, with 12 bases spanning the gap. This CDR3 region has 13 residues. Germline CDR1 and CDR2: MNHNS and SASEGT. CDR3: CASSRQRLQPQHF. In DNA form, the CDR3 reads TGTGCCAGCAGCCGACAACGACTTCAGCCCCAGCATTTT.

This clonotype showed up many times. The genes are TRBV20-1 and TRBJ2-5; no reliable D call. Germline V gene sequence: CDR1 DFQATT, CDR2 SNEGSKA (reference sequence). CDR3 size: 12 residues. The CDR3 protein is CGAPMNQETQYF. In DNA form, the CDR3 reads TGCGGCGCCCCAATGAACCAAGAGACCCAGTACTTC.

In its sample, this clonotype was seen many times. The chain combines TRBV7-2 with TRBJ2-7, with 14 bases aligning to TRBD2. Germline CDR1 SGHTA, CDR2 FQGNSA. The CDR3 length is 15 residues. The V gene end was trimmed by 5 bases and the J gene end by 6 bases; junction bases not matched to a gene: 6. CDR3 coding DNA: TGTGCCAGCAGCCCGGGACTAGCGGGAGAAAGCGAGCAGTACTTC. Translating it yields CASSPGLAGESEQYF.

This clonotype was detected many times. The CDR3: CASSLGSRTAYGYTF. CDR3 sequence (DNA): TGTGCCAGCAGTTTAGGATCTCGGACGGCCTATGGCTACACCTTC. The chain uses TRBV12-3 or TRBV12-4 and TRBJ1-2, with D uncertain. Trimming removed 1 base from V and 4 bases from J, with 13 bases in between. The CDR3 is 15 amino acids.